This T cell receptor (beta chain) stems from a study of blood T cell repertoires in COVID-19. In the study overall: Italy, Spain and the United States were the sources of the convalescent and acute COVID-19 samples. PBMCs, B-cell-depleted T cells, or T cells were the source of the cDNA or gDNA that made up the material.

Libraries were prepared by immunoSEQ multiplex PCR; TCRdb keeps only in-frame clonotypes and omits some of them. The table shows fewer than 250,000 clones, with approximately 81% occurring only once. Germline V gene lookup returns CDR1 MGHDK and CDR2 SYGVNS. The V end lost 7 bases, the J end lost 0 bases, and 10 bases lay between the germline ends. This CDR3 contains 14 residues. This TCR was sampled from a man aged 25-45 years with active or convalescent COVID-19. The chain has TRBV25-1 and TRBJ2-1; weak D call: TRBD2 (5 bases). Sequenced sample: peripheral blood. CDR3 nucleotides: TGTGCCAGCACCTCGGGGAGCTCCTACAATGAGCAGTTCTTC. Its protein product is CASTSGSSYNEQFF.